The next 23 T cell receptor beta chains were all read from a single sample in a study of cytomegalovirus exposure and HLA in healthy donors. Use of 60 Vbeta and 13 Jbeta primers characterized the PCR. Only in-frame clones appear in the TCRdb table, and some are missing; sequencing was by immunoSEQ multiplex PCR. This sample has around 130,000 clones, with about 80% found just once. Sequencing was performed on PBMCs. These TCRs come from a man younger than 35 in good health and CMV-seronegative.

The chain recombines TRBV15 with TRBJ2-1; 12 bases align to TRBD2. V shed 3 bases, J shed 8 bases, and the junction held 5 bases outside the gene matches. Germline V lookup: CDR1 LNHNV, CDR2 YYDKDF (reference sequence). The CDR3 has 15 residues. CDR3: CATSRRTSGIDEQFF. The DNA for the CDR3 is TGTGCCACCAGCAGGAGGACTAGCGGGATAGATGAGCAGTTCTTC.

This clone was counted only a few times. CDR3 sequence (DNA): TGTGCCAGCAGTTTGTATAGCGGGAACTACTACGAGCAGTACGTC. As protein: CASSLYSGNYYEQYV. The chain carries TRBV5-8 and TRBJ2-7; 8 bases fit TRBD2. With 5 bases clipped from V and 3 bases from J, the junction kept 10 bases outside the gene matches. CDR1 and CDR2 (germline): SGHTS, YDEGEE. The CDR3 runs to 15 residues.

The chain couples TRBV18 to TRBJ2-1; TRBD1 is a possible D gene (7 bases). The V end lost 0 bases, the J end lost 6 bases, and 12 bases lay between the germline ends. Looked up from germline, CDR1 is KGHSH and CDR2 is LQKENI. This CDR3 region has 15 residues. The CDR3 region has the DNA TGTGCCAGCTCACCACCGGCCCAGGGGGGCAATGAGCAGTTCTTC. As protein: CASSPPAQGGNEQFF.

The genes are TRBV7-9 and TRBJ2-7; D is perhaps TRBD2 (6 bases). This CDR3 is built from 15 residues. Per germline, CDR1 SEHNR and CDR2 FQNEAQ (reference sequence). V was trimmed by 2 bases and J by 6 bases, leaving 17 bases between them. The CDR3 protein is CASSLLAGRFVEQYV. The CDR3, as DNA: TGTGCCAGCAGCTTACTTGCAGGGAGGTTTGTCGAGCAGTACGTC.

This sequence joins TRBV5-1 and TRBJ2-2, with TRBD1 matching 7 bases. The CDR3 runs to 16 residues. CDR1 SGHRS and CDR2 YFSETQ come from the germline V gene. Losses at the gene ends were 3 bases for V and 4 bases for J; bases not matched to a gene: 9. The CDR3: CASSSNDRDVTGELFF. The CDR3 DNA is TGCGCCAGCAGCTCGAACGACAGGGACGTCACCGGGGAGCTGTTTTTT.

The CDR3 protein is CASSQGSSSAFTYSYNEQFF. CDR3 nucleotides: TGCGCCAGCAGCCAAGGATCGTCGAGCGCATTTACCTACTCCTACAATGAGCAGTTCTTC. The chain is built from TRBV4-3 and TRBJ2-1; no firm D call. In germline, CDR1 is LGHNA, CDR2 YSLEER. Trimming removed 1 base at V and 0 bases at J, with 22 bases between. CDR3 length: 20 residues.

The rearrangement joins TRBV29-1 to TRBJ2-1; 11 bases match TRBD2. CDR3 size: 15 residues. CDR1 and CDR2 (germline): SQVTM, ANQGSEA. Trimming at V came to 3 bases and at J to 8 bases, leaving 9 bases not matched to a gene. CDR3 sequence (DNA): TGCAGCGTTGACCTTAGCGGGAGGGCCGGGTATGAGCAGTTCTTC. Encoded protein: CSVDLSGRAGYEQFF.

The V call is TRBV28, the J call TRBJ2-5, with 10 bases identical to TRBD1. Judging by the DNA end, TRBJ2-7 fits better; the J call may be wrong. Per germline, CDR1 MDHEN and CDR2 SYDVKM. This CDR3 spans 15 amino acids. CDR3 sequence reads: CASSLGQGEGYEQYF. CDR3 bases: TGTGCCAGCAGTTTAGGACAGGGGGAAGGCTACGAGCAGTACTTC.

The gene calls are TRBV7-3 and TRBJ2-1, with D possibly TRBD1 on 6 matching bases. Germline V gene sequence: CDR1 SGHTA, CDR2 FQGTGA. CDR3 size: 16 residues. The V and J ends lost 5 bases and 2 bases respectively, with 16 bases between them. CDR3 nucleotide sequence: TGTGCCAGCAGCCTCCAAGGTGGGGACACCTACAATGAGCAGTTCTTC. Its protein product is CASSLQGGDTYNEQFF.

The gene calls are TRBV4-3 and TRBJ1-2, with 11 bases identical to TRBD1. Germline CDR1 is LGHNA and CDR2 is YSLEER. J lost 7 bases, V lost 0 bases, and 7 bases had no gene match. The CDR3 is 16 amino acids. The chain's CDR3 is CASSQDWTGGASGYTF. The CDR3 DNA is TGCGCCAGCAGCCAAGATTGGACAGGGGGCGCGAGTGGCTACACCTTC.

This clone has a handful of counts. The chain employs TRBV19 and TRBJ2-1, with TRBD2 as a possible D gene (5 bases). CDR1 and CDR2 (germline): LNHDA, SQIVND (reference sequence). Trimming left V 5 bases short and J 10 bases short, with 12 bases between. This CDR3 comprises 12 residues. CDR3 in DNA: TGTGCCAGTAGTGCTTCCACTAGAGAGCAGTTCTTC. Translating it yields CASSASTREQFF.

The chain combines TRBV2 with TRBJ2-1, with 12 bases lining up with TRBD2. CDR1 and CDR2 (germline): SNHLY, FYNNEI. The CDR3 spans 18 residues. The J segment lost 3 bases and the V segment lost 5 bases, leaving 11 bases of the junction unmatched. The CDR3 here is CASSLTSGSRGIYNEQFF. CDR3 DNA: TGTGCCAGCAGTTTGACTAGCGGGAGCCGGGGGATCTACAATGAGCAGTTCTTC.

The chain uses TRBV7-3 and TRBJ2-5; D is unresolved. This CDR3 spans 15 amino acids. The germline V gene has CDR1 SGHTA and CDR2 FQGTGA. V was cut by 2 bases and J by 1 base, with 11 bases left in between. The CDR3 sequence is CASSLGLGRQETQYF. The CDR3 region has the DNA TGTGCCAGCAGCTTAGGTCTGGGCCGCCAAGAGACCCAGTACTTC.

This rearrangement joins TRBV7-9 to TRBJ2-4; the D is unclear. The CDR3 sequence is 17 residues long. V was clipped by 4 bases and J by 1 base, with 17 bases between them. Germline values: CDR1 SEHNR, CDR2 FQNEAQ (reference sequence). The CDR3 nucleotides are TGTGCCAGCAGCTCCCCATTTCAGGCAGAGGCCAAAAACATTCAGTACTTC. It translates to CASSSPFQAEAKNIQYF.

This clone was found once. The V and J genes are TRBV9 and TRBJ1-1, with D uncertain. The CDR3 consists of 14 residues. With 2 bases removed from V and 5 bases from J, the gap between germline ends came to 13 bases. Germline V gene data show CDR1 as SGDLS and CDR2 as YYNGEE. This chain's CDR3 is CASSVQGGETEAFF. CDR3 nucleotides: TGTGCCAGCAGCGTCCAAGGAGGTGAAACTGAAGCTTTCTTT.

This chain uses TRBV10-3 with TRBJ2-1, with 9 bases fitting TRBD2. Per germline, CDR1 ENHRY and CDR2 SYGVKD. This CDR3 is 15 amino acids long. Germline trimming cut 7 bases from V and 5 bases from J; bases unmatched to any gene: 9. This chain's CDR3 is CAINIATSGNNEQFF. DNA for the CDR3: TGTGCCATCAATATAGCGACTAGCGGCAACAATGAGCAGTTCTTC.

This chain joins TRBV2 and TRBJ2-1; the match to TRBD1 covers 7 bases. CDR3 length: 13 amino acids. In germline, CDR1 is SNHLY, CDR2 FYNNEI. V lost 11 bases, J lost 1 base, and 5 bases stayed unmatched. The CDR3 sequence is CAGSGQSYNEQFF. DNA of the CDR3: TGTGCCGGATCGGGACAGTCCTACAATGAGCAGTTCTTC.

This sequence joins TRBV6-5 and TRBJ2-7, with 9 bases aligning to TRBD2. CDR1 MNHEY and CDR2 SVGAGI come from the germline V gene. The CDR3 loop spans 15 amino acids. With V trimmed by 4 bases and J by 2 bases, 6 bases remained unmatched. The DNA for the CDR3 is TGTGCCAGCAGTTTACTAGCGGGTAGGACCTACGAGCAGTACTTC. Protein product: CASSLLAGRTYEQYF.

The chain carries TRBV6-6 and TRBJ2-1, with 12 bases aligning to TRBD2. The germline V gene encodes CDR1 MNHNY and CDR2 SVGAGI (reference sequence). The CDR3 extends over 16 amino acids. Trimming took 2 bases from V and 4 from J; bases not matched to a gene: 3. The CDR3 loop reads CASSYLAGGQYNEQFF. Written as DNA, the CDR3 is TGTGCCAGCAGTTACCTAGCGGGAGGGCAGTACAATGAGCAGTTCTTC.

This clone came up a few times. The chain couples TRBV5-1 to TRBJ1-5; TRBD1 agrees at 10 bases. CDR3 size: 16 residues. Germline V lookup: CDR1 SGHRS, CDR2 YFSETQ. Unmatched junction bases numbered 4, after V lost 0 bases and J lost 4 bases. The CDR3 loop reads CASSLAGTGDNQPQHF. CDR3 coding DNA: TGCGCCAGCAGCTTGGCCGGGACAGGGGATAATCAGCCCCAGCATTTT.

The chain joins TRBV7-9 to TRBJ1-4; D is unresolved. Germline V gene lookup returns CDR1 SEHNR and CDR2 FQNEAQ (reference sequence). V lost 0 bases to trimming and J lost 0 bases, with 5 bases between them. This CDR3 comprises 15 residues. The CDR3 loop is CASSLAPTTNEKLFF. CDR3 in DNA: TGTGCCAGCAGCTTAGCTCCTACAACTAATGAAAAACTGTTTTTT.

The gene calls are TRBV30 and TRBJ2-3; 8 nucleotides align to TRBD2. V gave up 2 bases and J gave up 5 bases; unmatched junction bases: 3. CDR1 and CDR2 from the germline V gene are GTSNPN and SVGIG (reference sequence). The CDR3 totals 13 residues. In DNA form, the CDR3 reads TGTGCCTGGAGTCAGCGGGAGCGAGATACGCAGTATTTT. This gives the protein CAWSQRERDTQYF.

This chain links TRBV9 with TRBJ1-2; D not resolved. The CDR3 spans 17 residues. Trimming pared 0 bases from V and 0 bases from J, leaving 15 bases between. The V gene's germline CDR1 is SGDLS and CDR2 YYNGEE. The CDR3 protein is CASSVDDAPGANYGYTF. The DNA of the CDR3 is TGTGCCAGCAGCGTAGATGACGCACCCGGGGCTAACTATGGCTACACCTTC.